Listed below are T cell receptor beta chains from one sample, sequenced in a study of cytomegalovirus exposure and HLA in healthy donors. Sequenced by immunoSEQ multiplex PCR; TCRdb stores in-frame clones only, minus some. The sample contains 100,000 to 150,000 clones, nearly 85% of which appear only once. The source material was PBMCs. The receptors were sampled from a boy aged 10-17 years in good health and CMV-seronegative. Both conserved end residues are part of each CDR3. D genes are given only for firm matches. Size tells how often a clone was seen (once, few, many) or the class of an expanded clone, and some rows leave it out.

clone size: NA; J gene: TRBJ1-2; V gene: TRBV5-1; D gene: NA; CDR3 DNA: TGCGCCAGCAGCTTGGATGAGCCCTATGGCTACACCTTC; CDR3 protein: CASSLDEPYGYTF
clone size: NA; J gene: TRBJ2-7; V gene: TRBV11-2; D gene: TRBD2; CDR3 DNA: TGTGCCAGCAGCTTACAGGGCGGGAGCTCCTACGAGCAGTACTTC; CDR3 protein: CASSLQGGSSYEQYF
clone size: NA; J gene: TRBJ1-4; V gene: TRBV5-1; D gene: NA; CDR3 DNA: TGCGCCAGCAGCTTGGCCGGGGTGGACGAAAAACTGTTTTTT; CDR3 protein: CASSLAGVDEKLFF
clone size: NA; J gene: TRBJ2-7; V gene: TRBV2; D gene: NA; CDR3 DNA: TGTGCCAGCAGCGATGGACTACCGAGCGAGCAGTACTTC; CDR3 protein: CASSDGLPSEQYF
clone size: NA; J gene: TRBJ1-5; V gene: TRBV7-9; D gene: TRBD1; CDR3 DNA: TGTGCCAGCAGCCGACAGGGGTTCAATCAGCCCCAGCATTTT; CDR3 protein: CASSRQGFNQPQHF
clone size: once; J gene: TRBJ1-5; V gene: TRBV4-2; D gene: NA; CDR3 DNA: TGTGCCAGCAGCCAGATGGATGGAAGGGAGGATCAGCCCCAGCATTTT; CDR3 protein: CASSQMDGREDQPQHF
clone size: NA; J gene: TRBJ1-1; V gene: TRBV5-6; D gene: TRBD1; CDR3 DNA: TGTGCCAGCAGCCCACAGGGGGCGCGGTCATTCGCTGAAGCTTTCTTT; CDR3 protein: CASSPQGARSFAEAFF
clone size: NA; J gene: TRBJ2-1; V gene: TRBV4-2; D gene: TRBD2; CDR3 DNA: TGTGCCAGCAGCCAAGAACCAGGGAATAGCGGGAGGGCCCACAATGAGCAGTTCTTC; CDR3 protein: CASSQEPGNSGRAHNEQFF
clone size: few; J gene: TRBJ1-1; V gene: TRBV11-2; D gene: NA; CDR3 DNA: TGTGCCAGCAGCTTAACACGTGCGGACGGGGGAACTGAAGCTTTCTTT; CDR3 protein: CASSLTRADGGTEAFF
clone size: NA; J gene: TRBJ2-7; V gene: TRBV6-6; D gene: NA; CDR3 DNA: TGTGCCAGCAGTACCCGGGACAAGTCCTACGAGCAGTACTTC; CDR3 protein: CASSTRDKSYEQYF
clone size: NA; J gene: TRBJ2-7; V gene: TRBV29-1; D gene: NA; CDR3 DNA: TGCAGCGTTACCCTGAGCTCCTACGAGCAGTACTTC; CDR3 protein: CSVTLSSYEQYF
clone size: NA; J gene: TRBJ2-2; V gene: TRBV19; D gene: NA; CDR3 DNA: TGTGCCAGTAGTATAGGGCCCACCGGGGAGCTGTTTTTT; CDR3 protein: CASSIGPTGELFF
clone size: NA; J gene: TRBJ2-7; V gene: TRBV5-1; D gene: TRBD1; CDR3 DNA: TGCGCCAGCAGCTTCGTGACAGGGGGTATCTACGAGCAGTACTTC; CDR3 protein: CASSFVTGGIYEQYF
clone size: NA; J gene: TRBJ2-7; V gene: TRBV9; D gene: TRBD2; CDR3 DNA: TGTGCCAGCAGCCCGGGGGGGAAATCCTACGAGCAGTACTTC; CDR3 protein: CASSPGGKSYEQYF
clone size: NA; J gene: TRBJ1-6; V gene: TRBV6-6; D gene: TRBD1; CDR3 DNA: TGTGCCAGCAGTTCAAAAGGGACAGGGGTAAATTCACCCCTCCACTTT; CDR3 protein: CASSSKGTGVNSPLHF
clone size: NA; J gene: TRBJ2-1; V gene: TRBV15; D gene: NA; CDR3 DNA: TGTGCCACCAGAGGCGGGAATTCCTACAATGAGCAGTTCTTC; CDR3 protein: CATRGGNSYNEQFF
clone size: NA; J gene: TRBJ1-5; V gene: TRBV28; D gene: NA; CDR3 DNA: TGTGCCAGCACCTATTTGAGGGCTGGTGGCAATCAGCCCCAGCATTTT; CDR3 protein: CASTYLRAGGNQPQHF
clone size: NA; J gene: TRBJ2-7; V gene: TRBV2; D gene: NA; CDR3 DNA: TGTGCCAGCAGAGAAGGTGAGAATGAGTACTTC; CDR3 protein: CASREGENEYF
clone size: NA; J gene: TRBJ1-6; V gene: TRBV30; D gene: TRBD1; CDR3 DNA: TGTGCCTGGACGGAGGGGGCATCCTATAATTCACCCCTCCACTTT; CDR3 protein: CAWTEGASYNSPLHF
clone size: NA; J gene: TRBJ1-2; V gene: TRBV10-3; D gene: NA; CDR3 DNA: TGTGCCATCAGTGAGTCGTCAGCTAACTATGGCTACACCTTC; CDR3 protein: CAISESSANYGYTF
clone size: NA; J gene: TRBJ2-2; V gene: TRBV4-2; D gene: TRBD1; CDR3 DNA: TGTGCCAGCAGCCAACCTGACAGGGGTAACACCGGGGAGCTGTTTTTT; CDR3 protein: CASSQPDRGNTGELFF
clone size: NA; J gene: TRBJ1-4; V gene: TRBV19; D gene: TRBD1; CDR3 DNA: TGTGCCAGTACCGGGGACAGGGGCGATGAAAAACTGTTTTTT; CDR3 protein: CASTGDRGDEKLFF
clone size: NA; J gene: TRBJ2-1; V gene: TRBV5-1; D gene: NA; CDR3 DNA: TGCGCCAGCAGCGAGTACAATGAGCAGTTCTTC; CDR3 protein: CASSEYNEQFF
clone size: NA; J gene: TRBJ2-7; V gene: TRBV4-2; D gene: TRBD1; CDR3 DNA: TGTGCCAGCAGCCAAGTAGGGGGCCTCGACGAGCAGTACTTC; CDR3 protein: CASSQVGGLDEQYF